What follows is one TCR beta chain and its context. The antigen remains undetermined. CDR3 length: 13 residues. Germline CDR1 is MNHNS and CDR2 is SASEGT. Deletions cut 4 bases from V and 4 bases from J, with 10 bases between. The record originates from a study of shared clonotypes between healthy human individuals. Whole-study context: The donors, a couple of women and a few men, were aged 18 to 49. The study's findings and limits: It was the few donors that limited the genetic and exposure-history diversity represented.

The input for sorted-subset replicate PCRs was around 200 ng DNA, tens of thousands of T cell genomes. The assay was immunoSEQ multiplex PCR, and TCRdb's table has in-frame clones only and misses some. The table includes around 200,000 clones, around 93% detected once. The source is a woman aged 25 to 39 in good health. Sample: naive CD4+ T cells sorted from blood. Indicated subset: CD45RA+ positively selected. The J gene is TRBJ1-2, the V gene TRBV6-1; D ambiguous. The CDR3 loop reads CASSAGPGYGYTF. In DNA, the CDR3 is TGTGCCAGCAGTGCCGGACCAGGCTATGGCTACACCTTC.